This T cell receptor beta chain was recovered during a study of cytomegalovirus exposure and HLA in healthy donors. Study-wide results and limits: Later work found that TCR association rates differed between HLA loci; DRB1 had the most and HLA-C the fewest. The sole available immune exposure information was CMV serostatus.

To note about this clone: Antigen unknown.

The length of the CDR3 is 19 residues. Trimming removed 4 bases from V and 1 base from J; junction bases left unmatched: 15. Germline CDR1 is SEHNR and CDR2 is FQNEAQ (reference sequence). It was with 60 Vbeta and 13 Jbeta primers that the PCR ran. Here immunoSEQ multiplex PCR was the method, and the copy in TCRdb shows in-frame clones only, minus some. Here the sample spans 190,000 or so clones, roughly 80% being singletons. The receptor was derived from a boy between 10 and 17 years old in good health and CMV-seronegative. The chain combines TRBV7-9 with TRBJ1-2; the match to TRBD1 covers 10 bases. Sample: PBMCs. Here the CDR3 reads CASSSAGGQGREGNYGYTF. DNA of the CDR3: TGTGCCAGCAGCTCAGCAGGGGGACAGGGGCGCGAAGGTAACTATGGCTACACCTTC.